This T cell receptor (beta chain) was captured in a study of memory CD4+ T cells and cytomegalovirus serostatus. The germline V gene encodes CDR1 WNHNN and CDR2 SYGVQD (reference sequence). The CDR3 contains 16 residues. V lost 3 bases to trimming and J lost 4 bases, with 16 bases between them. The sort gate was single viable CD3+CD4+CD8-CD45RO+ cells for memory CD4+ T cells. Generated by immunoSEQ multiplex PCR, the TCRdb table keeps only in-frame clones and is missing some. The sample lists roughly 45,000 clones; 65% to 85% were seen once. Only one count was recorded for this clone. This chain links TRBV10-1 with TRBJ2-1; possible D gene TRBD2, 5 bases. Sequenced material: memory CD4+ T cells from blood. The TCR was taken from an adult in good health and CMV-seronegative. This CDR3 is CASSDSNSGRYNEQFF. The CDR3 DNA follows: TGCGCCAGCAGTGACTCTAACAGCGGACGATACAATGAGCAGTTCTTC.